The 15 T cell receptor beta chains below all came from one sample that was sequenced in a study of cytomegalovirus exposure and HLA in healthy donors. The PCR contained 60 Vbeta and 13 Jbeta primers. Data came from immunoSEQ multiplex PCR; TCRdb stores just in-frame clones and leaves some out. The sample includes a few hundred thousand clones, almost 85% of them seen just once. Sequencing used PBMCs. The receptors derive from a woman aged 35 to 49 in good health and CMV-seropositive.

This rearrangement joins TRBV11-2 to TRBJ1-6; TRBD1 aligns across 7 bases. The CDR3 spans 15 residues. J was trimmed by 10 bases and V by 3 bases; bases with no gene match: 9. In germline, CDR1 is SGHAT, CDR2 FQNNGV. The CDR3 nucleotides are TGTGCCAGCAGCTTTAGACAGGGTTTCGGGTCACCCCTCCACTTT. The encoded protein is CASSFRQGFGSPLHF.

The chain carries TRBV5-1 and TRBJ1-1; 8 nucleotides agree with TRBD1. This CDR3 spans 17 amino acids. V was clipped by 2 bases and J by 1 base; unmatched bases: 10. In germline, CDR1 is SGHRS, CDR2 YFSETQ. CDR3 in DNA: TGCGCCAGCAGCTTCTCCGTGCAGGGGGCGACGAACACTGAAGCTTTCTTT. This translates into CASSFSVQGATNTEAFF.

This clone was counted once. V and J are TRBV9 and TRBJ2-5; 9 bases agree with TRBD2. Germline V gene data show CDR1 as SGDLS and CDR2 as YYNGEE. The CDR3 loop spans 17 amino acids. With V trimmed by 1 base and J by 2 bases, 9 bases remained unmatched. The CDR3 DNA is TGTGCCAGCAGCGTAAGCCTTAGCGGGAGCGTGCAAGAGACCCAGTACTTC. Amino acids: CASSVSLSGSVQETQYF.

The chain employs TRBV2 and TRBJ2-1; 12 positions match TRBD2. The CDR3 loop spans 16 amino acids. Germline CDR1 and CDR2: SNHLY and FYNNEI. Unmatched junction bases numbered 11, after V lost 7 bases and J lost 7 bases. CDR3 DNA: TGTGCCAGCAATGAGGAGGAGACTAGCGGGAGAAATGAGCAGTTCTTC. Its protein product is CASNEEETSGRNEQFF.

The rearrangement joins TRBV6-6 to TRBJ2-7, with D tentatively TRBD2 (5 bases). Germline lookup yields CDR1 MNHNY and CDR2 SVGAGI (reference sequence). This CDR3 contains 13 residues. Trimming shortened V by 7 bases and J by 4 bases, and 14 bases separated the two germline ends. The CDR3 sequence is CASTFGVEYEQYF. For the CDR3, the DNA is TGTGCCAGCACTTTCGGGGTGGAGTACGAGCAGTACTTC.

V and J are TRBV29-1 and TRBJ2-3; no definite D call. CDR1 and CDR2 from the germline V gene are SQVTM and ANQGSEA. This CDR3 spans 14 amino acids. V was shortened by 7 bases and J by 2 bases, with 16 bases between the two germline ends. In DNA form, the CDR3 reads TGCAGCGCCCGACTCGCGACCGCCACAGATACGCAGTATTTT. Translation gives CSARLATATDTQYF.

The genes are TRBV19 and TRBJ1-3, with 8 bases lining up with TRBD1. This CDR3 spans 15 amino acids. J was trimmed by 1 base and V by 6 bases; bases with no gene match: 5. Germline loops: CDR1 LNHDA, CDR2 SQIVND (reference sequence). CDR3 residues: CASSPGQASGNTIYF. The CDR3 nucleotides read TGTGCCAGTAGCCCGGGACAGGCTTCTGGAAACACCATATATTTT.

This chain's CDR3 is CASSEKGRGYNEQFF. CDR3 sequence (DNA): TGTGCCAGCAGTGAAAAGGGGAGGGGGTACAATGAGCAGTTCTTC. The rearrangement uses TRBV6-1 and TRBJ2-1; tentative D call: TRBD2 (7 bases). Trimming removed 2 bases at V and 4 bases at J, with 12 bases between. CDR1 and CDR2 from the germline V gene are MNHNS and SASEGT. The CDR3 extends over 15 amino acids.

This clone was seen just once. This sequence joins TRBV18 and TRBJ1-2, with D possibly being TRBD1 (5 bases). The CDR3 is made up of 13 amino acids. Germline V CDR1 and CDR2: KGHSH, LQKENI. Trimming left V 3 bases short and J 8 bases short, with 13 bases between. CDR3 protein: CASSPSGFGGYTF. The CDR3 coding sequence is TGTGCCAGCTCACCGTCAGGGTTTGGAGGCTACACCTTC.

This chain links TRBV5-4 with TRBJ1-2; 7 bases are a match to TRBD1. CDR1 and CDR2 from the germline V gene are SGHNT and YYREEE (reference sequence). Trimming cost V 4 bases and J 3 bases; bases outside gene matches: 6. The CDR3 is 14 amino acids. The CDR3 region has the DNA TGTGCCAGCAGCCCGAAGCAGGGGGACTATGGCTACACCTTC. Translating it yields CASSPKQGDYGYTF.

CDR3 sequence (DNA): TGTGCCAGCTCACCACCGAGAGACAGGATTTACAATGAGCAGTTCTTC. Its translation is CASSPPRDRIYNEQFF. The chain uses TRBV18 and TRBJ2-1, with D tentatively TRBD1 (6 bases). CDR3 length: 16 amino acids. CDR1 KGHSH and CDR2 LQKENI come from the germline V gene. The V gene lost 0 bases and the J gene lost 4 bases, with 13 bases spanning the gap.

The chain couples TRBV11-1 to TRBJ1-1, with D unclear. The germline V and J ends were trimmed by 1 base and 0 bases, with 6 bases remaining between them. From germline, CDR1 is SGHAT and CDR2 FQDESV (reference sequence). This CDR3 comprises 14 residues. Here the CDR3 reads CASSLGQMNTEAFF. The CDR3 coding sequence is TGTGCCAGCAGCTTAGGGCAGATGAACACTGAAGCTTTCTTT.

The chain couples TRBV4-1 to TRBJ2-5; D gene uncertain. CDR1 is MGHRA and CDR2 is YSYEKL in the germline V gene. V gave up 0 bases and J gave up 9 bases, with 5 bases separating them. The CDR3 runs to 11 residues. CDR3 residues: CASSQDQAQYF. The DNA for the CDR3 is TGCGCCAGCAGCCAAGATCAGGCCCAGTACTTC.

This chain connects TRBV29-1 to TRBJ1-1, with D unclear. V lost 7 bases and J 5 bases, leaving 14 bases between the germline ends. The CDR3 has 12 residues. CDR1 and CDR2 (germline): SQVTM, ANQGSEA. The CDR3 is CSGNEGGTEAFF. DNA of the CDR3: TGCAGCGGAAACGAGGGAGGAACTGAAGCTTTCTTT.

V usage is TRBV20-1 and J usage is TRBJ1-2, with D uncertain. V lost 6 bases to trimming and J lost 4 bases, with 9 bases between them. The CDR3 has 11 amino acids. CDR1 and CDR2 from the germline V gene are DFQATT and SNEGSKA (reference sequence). The CDR3, as DNA: TGCAGTGCCTCTACCCTCTATGGCTACACCTTC. Protein: CSASTLYGYTF.